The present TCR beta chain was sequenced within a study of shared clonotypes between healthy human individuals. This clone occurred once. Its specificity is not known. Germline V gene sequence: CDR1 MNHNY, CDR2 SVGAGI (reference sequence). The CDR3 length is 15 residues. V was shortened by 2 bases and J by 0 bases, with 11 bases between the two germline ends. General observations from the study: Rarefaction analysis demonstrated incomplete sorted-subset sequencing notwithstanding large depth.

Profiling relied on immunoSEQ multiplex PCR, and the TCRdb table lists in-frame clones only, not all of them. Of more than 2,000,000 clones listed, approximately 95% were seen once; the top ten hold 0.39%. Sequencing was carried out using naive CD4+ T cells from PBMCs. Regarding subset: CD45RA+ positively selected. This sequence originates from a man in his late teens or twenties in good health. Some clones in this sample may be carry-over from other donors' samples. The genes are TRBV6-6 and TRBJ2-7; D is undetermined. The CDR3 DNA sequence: TGTGCCAGCAGTTACGACCCGACAAGCTCCTACGAGCAGTACTTC. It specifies CASSYDPTSSYEQYF.